This section outlines one T cell receptor (beta chain) sequence together with its context. Its antigen is undetermined. The data derive from a study of long-term antiretroviral therapy in people with HIV. Regarding the study as a whole: Although diversity increased after ART, it remained lower than in transplant donor controls.

This was the immunoSEQ v3.0 assay at survey level. The table came from immunoSEQ multiplex PCR; TCRdb's copy has only in-frame clones and leaves some out. The table shows about 36,000 clones, with 80% occurring only once. Trimming cost V 2 bases and J 6 bases, with 13 bases left between them. CDR3 length: 14 residues. Germline V gene data show CDR1 as LGHNA and CDR2 as YSLEER. Specimen: unsorted PBMCs, collected 3.4 years after starting antiretroviral therapy. This clonotype was obtained from a man under 40 with HIV. J is TRBJ1-2 and V is TRBV4-3; D is uncertain. The CDR3 reads CASSQSQRVNGYTF. In DNA form, the CDR3 reads TGCGCCAGCAGCCAATCGCAGCGAGTTAATGGCTACACCTTC.